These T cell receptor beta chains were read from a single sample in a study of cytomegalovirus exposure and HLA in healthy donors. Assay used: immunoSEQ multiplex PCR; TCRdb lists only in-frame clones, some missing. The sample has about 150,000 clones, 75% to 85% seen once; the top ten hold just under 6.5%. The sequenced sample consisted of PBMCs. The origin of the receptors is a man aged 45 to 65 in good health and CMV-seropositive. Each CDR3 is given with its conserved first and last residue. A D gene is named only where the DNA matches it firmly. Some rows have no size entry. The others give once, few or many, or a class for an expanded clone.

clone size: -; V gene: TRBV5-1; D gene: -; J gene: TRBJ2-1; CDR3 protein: CASSLRSGVYNEQFF; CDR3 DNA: TGCGCCAGCAGCTTGAGGAGCGGAGTTTACAATGAGCAGTTCTTC
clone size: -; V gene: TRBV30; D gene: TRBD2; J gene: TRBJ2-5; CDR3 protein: CAWSVGASGHETQYF; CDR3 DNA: TGTGCCTGGAGTGTCGGGGCTAGCGGACATGAGACCCAGTACTTC
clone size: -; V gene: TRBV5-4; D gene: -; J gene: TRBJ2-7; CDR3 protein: CASSLEVLREEQYF; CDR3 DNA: TGTGCCAGCAGCTTGGAAGTTTTACGGGAGGAGCAGTACTTC
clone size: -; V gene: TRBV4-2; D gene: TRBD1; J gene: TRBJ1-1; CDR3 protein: CASSQEPGTGGDTEAFF; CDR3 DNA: TGTGCCAGCAGCCAAGAACCCGGGACAGGGGGGGACACTGAAGCTTTCTTT
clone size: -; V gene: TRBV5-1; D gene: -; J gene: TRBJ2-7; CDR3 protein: CASSPMEGYLHEQYF; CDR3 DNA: TGCGCCAGCAGTCCCATGGAGGGGTATCTTCACGAGCAGTACTTC
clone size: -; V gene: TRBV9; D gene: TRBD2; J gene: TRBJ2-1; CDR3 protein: CASSVGPGGRLSYNEQFF; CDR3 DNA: TGTGCCAGCAGCGTAGGTCCCGGCGGGAGGTTATCCTACAATGAGCAGTTCTTC
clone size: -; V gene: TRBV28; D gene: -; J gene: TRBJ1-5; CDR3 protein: CASSSNRRGSNQPQHF; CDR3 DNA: TGTGCCAGCAGTTCAAACCGAAGGGGAAGCAATCAGCCCCAGCATTTT
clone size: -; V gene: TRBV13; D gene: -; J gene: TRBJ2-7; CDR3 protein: CASSAGGQGRYEQYF; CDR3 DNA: TGTGCCAGCAGCGCGGGAGGACAGGGGCGATACGAGCAGTACTTC
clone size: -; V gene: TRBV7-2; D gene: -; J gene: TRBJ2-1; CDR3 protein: CASQGNYNEQFF; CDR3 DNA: TGTGCCAGTCAGGGGAATTACAATGAGCAGTTCTTC
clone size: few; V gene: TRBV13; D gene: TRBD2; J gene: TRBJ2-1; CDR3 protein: CASSLGSSGDRSSYNEQFF; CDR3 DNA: TGTGCCAGCAGCTTAGGGTCTAGCGGGGATCGGAGCTCCTACAATGAGCAGTTCTTC
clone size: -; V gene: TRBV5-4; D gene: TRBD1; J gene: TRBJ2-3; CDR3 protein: CASNLDRGRSPDTQYF; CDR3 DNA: TGTGCCAGCAACCTCGACAGGGGGCGCTCCCCAGATACGCAGTATTTT
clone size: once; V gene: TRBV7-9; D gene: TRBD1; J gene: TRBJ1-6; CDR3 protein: CSSSSPRTGRNSPLHF; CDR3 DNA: TGTTCCAGCAGCTCCCCCCGGACAGGGCGGAATTCACCCCTCCACTTT
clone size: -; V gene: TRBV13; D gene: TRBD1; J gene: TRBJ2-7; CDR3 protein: CASSQIYGTGRYEQYF; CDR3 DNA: TGTGCCAGCAGCCAAATTTACGGGACAGGGAGGTACGAGCAGTACTTC
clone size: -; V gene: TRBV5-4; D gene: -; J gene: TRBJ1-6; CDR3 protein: CASSFGGGSSPLHF; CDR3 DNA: TGTGCCAGCAGCTTTGGGGGGGGATCTTCACCCCTCCACTTT
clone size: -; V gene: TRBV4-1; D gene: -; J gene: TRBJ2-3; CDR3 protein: CASSNPIRSAQYF; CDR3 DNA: TGCGCCAGCAGCAACCCAATTCGAAGCGCGCAGTATTTT
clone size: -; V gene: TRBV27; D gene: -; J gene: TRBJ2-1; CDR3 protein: CASSLVSEPHGEQFF; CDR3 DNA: TGTGCCAGCAGTTTAGTCTCAGAACCCCATGGTGAGCAGTTCTTC
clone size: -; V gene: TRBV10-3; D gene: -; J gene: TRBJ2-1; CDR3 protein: CAISLAGDEQFF; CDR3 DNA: TGTGCCATCAGTCTAGCCGGGGATGAGCAGTTCTTC
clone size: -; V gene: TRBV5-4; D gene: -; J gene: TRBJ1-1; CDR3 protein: CASSPGGTEAFF; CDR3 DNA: TGTGCCAGCAGCCCGGGGGGGACTGAAGCTTTCTTT
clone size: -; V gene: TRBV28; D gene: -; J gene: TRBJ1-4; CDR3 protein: CASSFGQGQEKLFF; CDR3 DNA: TGTGCCAGCAGTTTCGGTCAGGGACAAGAAAAACTGTTTTTT
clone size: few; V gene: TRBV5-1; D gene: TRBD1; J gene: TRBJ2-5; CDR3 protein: CASSLAQGQETQYF; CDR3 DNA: TGCGCCAGCAGCTTGGCACAGGGGCAAGAGACCCAGTACTTC